This TCR beta chain was profiled in a study of T cells in Graves' hyperthyroidism and ophthalmopathy. Using RNA transcripts as the source, TCR beta CDR3 regions were amplified. The study used the HTBI primer set for a first-round RT-PCR of the TCR CDR3. One entry per CDR3 protein results from TCRdb running MiXCR on the multiplex PCR reads. Found here are about 560,000 distinct CDR3 sequences, 16% of them singletons; the top ten hold around 19%. Exclusion of patients followed from uncontrolled infection, other autoimmune disease, pregnancy or lactation. This CDR3 has 14 amino acids. Trimming left V 7 bases short and J 3 bases short, with 18 bases between. Germline-derived CDR1 and CDR2 are SQVTM and ANQGSEA.

V usage is TRBV29-1 and J usage is TRBJ1-2, with unresolved D. The sequenced sample was blood. This TCR derives from a woman aged 18-35 years with Graves' hyperthyroidism. The CDR3 bases are TGCAGCGGGGCAGCGGGCGGGAGGGACTATGGCTACACCTTC. Amino acid sequence: CSGAAGGRDYGYTF. Using reference TRBV29-1 and TRBJ1-2 for the parts outside the CDR3, the full variable domain is SAVISQKPSRDICQRGTSLTIQCQVDSQVTMMFWYRQQPGQSLTLIATANQGSEATYESGFVIDKFPISRPNLTFSTLTVSNMSPEDSSIYLCSGAAGGRDYGYTFGSGTRLTVV.